These 26 T cell receptor beta chains originate from one sample sequenced in a study of blood T cell repertoires in COVID-19. Profiled with immunoSEQ multiplex PCR; TCRdb holds only in-frame clones, not every one. The top ten clones hold 7% to 8.5% of a sample with some 240,000 clones, roughly 80% of them seen once. The sequenced sample consisted of peripheral blood. The receptors here all came from a woman in her seventies with acute or convalescent COVID-19.

The chain carries TRBV6-5 and TRBJ2-5; D perhaps matches TRBD2 (6 bases). This CDR3 region has 12 residues. V was pared by 9 bases and J by 7 bases, with 15 bases between. The germline CDR1 and CDR2 sequences are MNHEY and SVGAGI. The chain's CDR3 is CASDRDSGTQYF. The CDR3 DNA follows: TGTGCCAGTGACCGGGACTCGGGGACCCAGTACTTC.

The chain recombines TRBV5-5 with TRBJ2-1; 9 nucleotides align to TRBD2. Unmatched junction bases numbered 5, after V lost 4 bases and J lost 3 bases. The CDR3 is 15 amino acids. Per the germline V gene, CDR1 is SGHKS and CDR2 is YYEKEE (reference sequence). Here the CDR3 reads CASSGGGGDYNEQFF. In DNA form, the CDR3 reads TGTGCCAGCAGCGGTGGCGGGGGGGACTACAATGAGCAGTTCTTC. Together with reference TRBV5-5 and TRBJ2-1, the CDR3 gives the full variable domain: DAGVTQSPTHLIKTRGQQVTLRCSPISGHKSVSWYQQVLGQGPQFIFQYYEKEERGRGNFPDRFSARQFPNYSSELNVNALLLGDSALYLCASSGGGGDYNEQFFGPGTRLTVL.

V is TRBV18 and J is TRBJ1-1; D perhaps matches TRBD1 (5 bases). The length of the CDR3 is 15 residues. Trimming took 0 bases from V and 4 from J, leaving 12 bases between them. Germline V gene sequence: CDR1 KGHSH, CDR2 LQKENI. The chain's CDR3 is CASSPPGLRVTEAFF. In nucleotides, the CDR3 is TGTGCCAGCTCACCACCGGGGCTTAGAGTCACTGAAGCTTTCTTT.

The V and J genes are TRBV27 and TRBJ2-7, with D hard to call. Germline CDR1 MNHEY, CDR2 SMNVEV (reference sequence). V dropped 2 bases and J dropped 1 base, with 6 bases sitting between them. The CDR3 has 13 residues. The CDR3 DNA is TGTGCCAGCAGTTTAGGCCTGTCCTACGAGCAGTACTTC. It yields the protein CASSLGLSYEQYF.

The chain carries TRBV6-1 and TRBJ2-5, with a possible D match to TRBD1 (5 bases). V shed 2 bases and J shed 4 bases, with 11 bases lying between them. The CDR3 sequence is 14 residues long. Germline lookup yields CDR1 MNHNS and CDR2 SASEGT. The CDR3 coding sequence is TGTGCCAGCAGTGAACGGATGGGGCGAGAGACCCAGTACTTC. The encoded protein is CASSERMGRETQYF.

This chain uses TRBV2 with TRBJ2-5; TRBD2 aligns across 13 bases. CDR1 and CDR2 (germline): SNHLY, FYNNEI. This CDR3 has 16 residues. With V trimmed by 7 bases and J by 2 bases, 7 bases remained unmatched. The CDR3 protein is CASTLRLAGGQETQYF. The CDR3, as DNA: TGTGCCAGCACCCTAAGACTAGCGGGGGGACAAGAGACCCAGTACTTC. Full variable domain (rest looked up from reference TRBV2 and TRBJ2-5): EPEVTQTPSHQVTQMGQEVILRCVPISNHLYFYWYRQILGQKVEFLVSFYNNEISEKSEIFDDQFSVERPDGSNFTLKIRSTKLEDSAMYFCASTLRLAGGQETQYFGPGTRLLVL.

The chain carries TRBV27 and TRBJ2-3; D might be TRBD2 (6 bases). The CDR3 has 14 amino acids. The germline CDR1 and CDR2 sequences are MNHEY and SMNVEV (reference sequence). V was clipped by 2 bases and J by 6 bases, with 12 bases between them. Written as DNA, the CDR3 is TGTGCCAGCAGTTTAAACGCGGGGTTCGATACGCAGTATTTT. Its protein is CASSLNAGFDTQYF.

The chain combines TRBV7-2 with TRBJ2-3; possible D gene TRBD1, 7 bases. The germline V gene encodes CDR1 SGHTA and CDR2 FQGNSA. V gave up 5 bases and J gave up 5 bases, with 11 bases separating them. There are 13 residues in the CDR3. The CDR3 is CASSPGGKDTQYF. DNA of the CDR3: TGTGCCAGCAGCCCAGGGGGGAAAGATACGCAGTATTTT.

V usage is TRBV12-3 or TRBV12-4 and J usage is TRBJ2-1; D is uncertain. The CDR3 covers 13 residues. V was pared by 1 base and J by 3 bases, with 4 bases between. The CDR3: CASSLDFYNEQFF. The CDR3 bases are TGTGCCAGCAGTTTAGACTTCTACAATGAGCAGTTCTTC.

This clone has a handful of counts. J is TRBJ1-4 and V is TRBV2, with D unclear. The germline V and J ends were trimmed by 2 bases and 8 bases, with 6 bases remaining between them. Germline values: CDR1 SNHLY, CDR2 FYNNEI. This CDR3 region has 12 residues. The chain's CDR3 is CASSETVEKLFF. The DNA of the CDR3 is TGTGCCAGCAGTGAAACAGTCGAAAAACTGTTTTTT.

The J gene is TRBJ2-2, the V gene TRBV7-2, with a possible D match to TRBD2 (5 bases). Trimming shortened V by 3 bases and J by 4 bases, and 9 bases separated the two germline ends. This CDR3 has 14 amino acids. Germline loops: CDR1 SGHTA, CDR2 FQGNSA. The CDR3 nucleotides read TGTGCCAGCAGCTTCAACGAGGGCACCGGGGAGCTGTTTTTT. Translating it yields CASSFNEGTGELFF.

This clone was seen just once. The gene calls are TRBV4-1 and TRBJ2-2; 8 nucleotides align to TRBD2. The CDR3 loop spans 16 amino acids. Germline V gene lookup returns CDR1 MGHRA and CDR2 YSYEKL. V trimming: 4 bases; J trimming: 6 bases; junction bases outside the gene matches: 10. CDR3 nucleotides: TGCGCCAGCAGCCGGAGCGGGGGACTCGAAGCCGGGGAGCTGTTTTTT. It encodes CASSRSGGLEAGELFF.

The count of this clone is one. The chain joins TRBV19 to TRBJ1-5; perhaps TRBD1 as D (5 bases). V lost 5 bases and J 2 bases, leaving 16 bases between the germline ends. From germline, CDR1 is LNHDA and CDR2 SQIVND (reference sequence). The CDR3 is made up of 16 amino acids. In DNA, the CDR3 is TGTGCCAGTAGTCTCCCAAGAGTCAGGGGCAATCAGCCCCAGCATTTT. Translating gives CASSLPRVRGNQPQHF.

This chain uses TRBV9 with TRBJ2-5, with a weak D call TRBD1 (6 bases). This CDR3 region has 14 residues. Germline CDR1 SGDLS, CDR2 YYNGEE. Trimming stripped 6 bases from V and 3 bases from J, with 15 bases between. The CDR3 region has the DNA TGTGCCAGCACCCTCGGGACATCCGAAGAGACCCAGTACTTC. This encodes CASTLGTSEETQYF.

J is TRBJ2-1 and V is TRBV6-5; 10 positions agree with TRBD2. There are 14 residues in the CDR3. V was clipped by 8 bases and J by 1 base; unmatched bases: 2. CDR1 MNHEY and CDR2 SVGAGI come from the germline V gene. The CDR3 sequence: CASEAGGSYNEQFF. The CDR3 bases are TGTGCCAGCGAAGCGGGGGGGTCCTACAATGAGCAGTTCTTC.

V is TRBV7-8 and J is TRBJ2-2, with 8 bases aligning to TRBD2. This CDR3 comprises 14 residues. With V trimmed by 5 bases and J by 6 bases, 5 bases remained unmatched. From germline, CDR1 is SGHVS and CDR2 FQNEAQ. The CDR3 loop is CASSLSGGAGELFF. CDR3 DNA sequence: TGTGCCAGCAGCCTGTCCGGGGGGGCCGGGGAGCTGTTTTTT.

The rearrangement links TRBV7-8 to TRBJ2-7; D is perhaps TRBD1 (5 bases). The CDR3 has 16 residues. The V end lost 0 bases, the J end lost 1 base, and 13 bases lay between the germline ends. Germline V gene sequence: CDR1 SGHVS, CDR2 FQNEAQ. This CDR3 reads CASSLAPQGISYEQYF. CDR3 bases: TGTGCCAGCAGCTTAGCCCCCCAGGGTATATCCTACGAGCAGTACTTC. The whole variable domain, filled in from reference TRBV7-8 and TRBJ2-7, reads GAGVSQSPRYKVAKRGQDVALRCDPISGHVSLFWYQQALGQGPEFLTYFQNEAQLDKSGLPSDRFFAERPEGSVSTLKIQRTQQEDSAVYLCASSLAPQGISYEQYFGPGTRLTVT.

The chain carries TRBV3-1 (or the pseudogene TRBV3-2) and TRBJ1-2; tentatively, D is TRBD1 (6 bases). Trimming took 3 bases from V and 0 from J, leaving 11 bases between them. This CDR3 contains 15 residues. CDR1 is LGHDT, CDR2 YNNKEL, per germline (reference sequence). The CDR3 sequence: CASSQWTEPNYGYTF. CDR3 nucleotide sequence: TGTGCCAGCAGCCAGTGGACAGAACCTAACTATGGCTACACCTTC.

This clone was picked up one time. V and J are TRBV4-3 and TRBJ2-3; 12 bases align to TRBD2. Germline values: CDR1 LGHNA, CDR2 YSLEER. The CDR3 spans 19 residues. V dropped 0 bases and J dropped 1; count of bases not matched to a gene: 8. This CDR3 is CASSQDLASGGDRTDTQYF. For the CDR3, the DNA is TGCGCCAGCAGCCAAGATTTGGCTAGCGGGGGGGATCGCACAGATACGCAGTATTTT.

This clone was recorded only once. The rearrangement uses TRBV2 and TRBJ2-7; D ambiguous. The CDR3 consists of 10 residues. From germline, CDR1 is SNHLY and CDR2 FYNNEI. The V end lost 2 bases, the J end lost 7 bases, and 3 bases lay between the germline ends. The CDR3 nucleotides read TGTGCCAGCAGTGAAACAGAGCAGTACGTC. Protein sequence: CASSETEQYV.

The gene calls are TRBV2 and TRBJ2-5; D is perhaps TRBD2 (5 bases). Germline lookup yields CDR1 SNHLY and CDR2 FYNNEI. The CDR3 is 14 amino acids. V gave up 4 bases and J gave up 4 bases, with 13 bases separating them. The DNA for the CDR3 is TGTGCCAGCAGTGGGTGGACTTGGGGAGAGACCCAGTACTTC. Its translation: CASSGWTWGETQYF.

In DNA form, the CDR3 reads TGTGCCAGCAGCAAAGAGGGGGCAGAGAGAAGGGATGGCTACACCTTC. This translates into CASSKEGAERRDGYTF. The V gene is TRBV21-1, the J gene TRBJ1-2; the tabulated D call, TRBD1, remains unverified against the DNA. TRBV21-1 is noted as a pseudogene. The CDR3 length is 16 residues.

The CDR3 loop reads CASSEARTGRGIEQYV. The DNA for the CDR3 is TGTGCCAGCAGTGAAGCCCGGACAGGGAGGGGAATCGAGCAGTACGTC. The rearrangement uses TRBV6-1 and TRBJ2-7; a possible D gene is TRBD1 (8 bases). This CDR3 is 16 amino acids long. Trimming took 0 bases from V and 6 from J, leaving 18 bases between them. Germline V gene data show CDR1 as MNHNS and CDR2 as SASEGT.

This clone has just one count. For the CDR3, the DNA is TGCGCCAGCAGTGACGAGTACCAGGGGGCTGAAGCTTTCTTT. This codes for CASSDEYQGAEAFF. J is TRBJ1-1 and V is TRBV10-1, with 7 bases that match TRBD1. J was trimmed by 6 bases and V by 3 bases; bases with no gene match: 7. The germline CDR1 and CDR2 sequences are WNHNN and SYGVQD (reference sequence). CDR3 length: 14 residues.

This clone was recorded a few times. The V gene is TRBV3-1 (or the pseudogene TRBV3-2), the J gene TRBJ2-2; 7 bases fit TRBD1. The V gene's germline CDR1 is LGHDT and CDR2 YNNKEL (reference sequence). V lost 4 bases to trimming and J lost 4 bases; unmatched junction nucleotides: 6. The CDR3 covers 15 residues. This CDR3 reads CASSLRTGTTGELFF. In DNA, the CDR3 is TGTGCCAGCAGCCTTCGGACAGGTACCACCGGGGAGCTGTTTTTT.

This clone has a single count. The chain is built from TRBV2 and TRBJ2-7; D unclear. Germline assignment: CDR1 SNHLY and CDR2 FYNNEI. The CDR3 extends over 12 amino acids. Trimming shortened V by 0 bases and J by 3 bases, and 3 bases separated the two germline ends. The CDR3 bases are TGTGCCAGCAGTGAAGCGAGCTACGAGCAGTACGTC. It codes for CASSEASYEQYV.